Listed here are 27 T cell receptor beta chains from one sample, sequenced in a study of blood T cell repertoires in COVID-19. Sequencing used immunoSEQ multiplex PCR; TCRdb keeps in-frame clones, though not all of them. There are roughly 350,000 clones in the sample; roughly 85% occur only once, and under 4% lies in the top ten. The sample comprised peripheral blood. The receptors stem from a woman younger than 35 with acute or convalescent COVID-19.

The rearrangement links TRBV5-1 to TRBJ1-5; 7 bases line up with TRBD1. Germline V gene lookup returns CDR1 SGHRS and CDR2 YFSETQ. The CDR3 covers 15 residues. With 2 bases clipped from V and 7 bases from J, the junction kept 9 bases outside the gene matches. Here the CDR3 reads CASSLLGGAGQPQHF. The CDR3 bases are TGCGCCAGCAGCTTATTAGGGGGCGCGGGACAGCCCCAGCATTTT. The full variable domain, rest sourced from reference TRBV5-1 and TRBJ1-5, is KAGVTQTPRYLIKTRGQQVTLSCSPISGHRSVSWYQQTPGQGLQFLFEYFSETQRNKGNFPGRFSGRQFSNSRSEMNVSTLELGDSALYLCASSLLGGAGQPQHFGDGTRLSIL.

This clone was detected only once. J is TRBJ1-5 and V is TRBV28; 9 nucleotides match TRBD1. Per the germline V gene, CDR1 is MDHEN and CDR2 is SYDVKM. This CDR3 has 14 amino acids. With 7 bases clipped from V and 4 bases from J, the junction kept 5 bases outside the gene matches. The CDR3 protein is CASTRQGGNQPQHF. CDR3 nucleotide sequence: TGTGCCAGCACCAGACAGGGGGGAAATCAGCCCCAGCATTTT.

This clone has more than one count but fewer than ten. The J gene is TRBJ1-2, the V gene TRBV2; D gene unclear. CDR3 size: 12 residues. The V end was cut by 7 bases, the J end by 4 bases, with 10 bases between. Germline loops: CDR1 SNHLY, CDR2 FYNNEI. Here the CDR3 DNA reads TGTGCCAGCACTATGGGGAGCTATGGCTACACCTTC. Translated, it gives CASTMGSYGYTF.

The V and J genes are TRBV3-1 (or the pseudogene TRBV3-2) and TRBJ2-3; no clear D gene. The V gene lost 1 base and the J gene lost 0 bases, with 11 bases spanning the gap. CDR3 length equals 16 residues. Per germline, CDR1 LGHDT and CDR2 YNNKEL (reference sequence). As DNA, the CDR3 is TGTGCCAGCAGCCAAGGTCTTCTGGCTAGCACAGATACGCAGTATTTT. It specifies CASSQGLLASTDTQYF.

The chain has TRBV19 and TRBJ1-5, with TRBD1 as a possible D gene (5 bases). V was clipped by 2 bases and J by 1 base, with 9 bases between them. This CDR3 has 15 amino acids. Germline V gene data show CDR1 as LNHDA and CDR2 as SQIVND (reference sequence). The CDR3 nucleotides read TGTGCCAGTAGTATACTCAGGGAAAGCAATCAGCCCCAGCATTTT. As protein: CASSILRESNQPQHF.

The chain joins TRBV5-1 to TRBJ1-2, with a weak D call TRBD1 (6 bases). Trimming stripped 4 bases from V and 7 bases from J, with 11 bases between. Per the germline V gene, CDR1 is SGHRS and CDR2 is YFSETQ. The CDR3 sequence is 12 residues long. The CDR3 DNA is TGCGCCAGCAGCACAGGGAATCCTGGCTACACCTTC. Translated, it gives CASSTGNPGYTF. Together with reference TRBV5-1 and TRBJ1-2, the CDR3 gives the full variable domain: KAGVTQTPRYLIKTRGQQVTLSCSPISGHRSVSWYQQTPGQGLQFLFEYFSETQRNKGNFPGRFSGRQFSNSRSEMNVSTLELGDSALYLCASSTGNPGYTFGSGTRLTVV.

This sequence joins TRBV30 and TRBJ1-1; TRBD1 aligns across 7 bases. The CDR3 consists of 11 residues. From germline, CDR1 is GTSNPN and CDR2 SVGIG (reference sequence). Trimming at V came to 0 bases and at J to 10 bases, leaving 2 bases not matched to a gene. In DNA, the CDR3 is TGTGCCTGGAGTGTAGCAGGGGGAGCTTTCTTT. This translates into CAWSVAGGAFF.

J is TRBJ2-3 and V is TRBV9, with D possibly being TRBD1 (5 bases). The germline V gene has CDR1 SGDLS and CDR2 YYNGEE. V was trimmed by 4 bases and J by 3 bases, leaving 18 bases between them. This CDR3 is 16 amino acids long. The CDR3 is CASSKTPGSETDTQYF. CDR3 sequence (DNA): TGTGCCAGCAGCAAAACCCCAGGGTCCGAGACAGATACGCAGTATTTT.

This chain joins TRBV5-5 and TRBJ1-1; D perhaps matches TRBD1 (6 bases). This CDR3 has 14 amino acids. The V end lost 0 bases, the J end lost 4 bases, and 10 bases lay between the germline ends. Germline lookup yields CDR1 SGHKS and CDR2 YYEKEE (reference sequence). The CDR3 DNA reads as TGTGCCAGCAGCTTGGAACAGGGCGGCACTGAAGCTTTCTTT. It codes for CASSLEQGGTEAFF.

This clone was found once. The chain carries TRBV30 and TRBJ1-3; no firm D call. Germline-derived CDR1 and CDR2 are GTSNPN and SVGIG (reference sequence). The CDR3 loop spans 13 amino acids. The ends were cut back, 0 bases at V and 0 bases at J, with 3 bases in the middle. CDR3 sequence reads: CAWSVNSGNTIYF. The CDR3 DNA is TGTGCCTGGAGTGTTAACTCTGGAAACACCATATATTTT.

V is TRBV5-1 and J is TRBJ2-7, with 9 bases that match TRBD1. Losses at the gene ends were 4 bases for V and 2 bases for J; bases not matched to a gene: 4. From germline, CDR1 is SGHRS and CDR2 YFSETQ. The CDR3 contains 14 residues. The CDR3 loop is CASSPRDRAYEQYF. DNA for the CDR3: TGCGCCAGCAGCCCCCGGGACAGGGCCTACGAGCAGTACTTC.

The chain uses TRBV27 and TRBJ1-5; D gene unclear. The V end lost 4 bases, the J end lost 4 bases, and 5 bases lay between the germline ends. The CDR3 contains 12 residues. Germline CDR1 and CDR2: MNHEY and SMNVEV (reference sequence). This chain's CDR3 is CASSYRNQPQHF. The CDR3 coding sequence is TGTGCCAGCAGTTACAGAAATCAGCCCCAGCATTTT.

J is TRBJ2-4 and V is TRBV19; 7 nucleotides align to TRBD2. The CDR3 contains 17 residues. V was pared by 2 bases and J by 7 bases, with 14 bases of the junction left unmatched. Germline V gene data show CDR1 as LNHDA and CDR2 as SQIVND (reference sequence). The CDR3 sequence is CASSIRPGLKVRNIQYF. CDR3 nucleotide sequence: TGTGCCAGTAGTATACGGCCGGGACTAAAGGTCCGGAACATTCAGTACTTC.

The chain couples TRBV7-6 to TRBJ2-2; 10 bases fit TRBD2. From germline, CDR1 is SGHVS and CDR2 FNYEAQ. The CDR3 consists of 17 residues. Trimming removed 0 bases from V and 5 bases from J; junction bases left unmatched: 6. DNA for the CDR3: TGTGCCAGCAGCTTAGCGGGAGTACTAGCGGGAACCGGGGAGCTGTTTTTT. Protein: CASSLAGVLAGTGELFF.

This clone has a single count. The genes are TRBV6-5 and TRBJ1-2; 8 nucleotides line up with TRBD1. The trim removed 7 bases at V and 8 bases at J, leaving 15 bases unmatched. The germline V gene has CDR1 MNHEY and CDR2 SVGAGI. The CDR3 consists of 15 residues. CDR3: CASTPQTGALYGYTF. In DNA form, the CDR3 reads TGTGCCAGCACCCCACAGACAGGGGCGCTTTACGGCTACACCTTC.

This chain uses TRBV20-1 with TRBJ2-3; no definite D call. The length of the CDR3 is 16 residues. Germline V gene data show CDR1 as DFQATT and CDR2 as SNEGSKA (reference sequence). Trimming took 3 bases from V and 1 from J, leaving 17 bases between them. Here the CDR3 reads CSASPIPSIRTDTQYF. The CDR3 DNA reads TGCAGTGCTAGTCCAATTCCTAGTATACGCACAGATACGCAGTATTTT.

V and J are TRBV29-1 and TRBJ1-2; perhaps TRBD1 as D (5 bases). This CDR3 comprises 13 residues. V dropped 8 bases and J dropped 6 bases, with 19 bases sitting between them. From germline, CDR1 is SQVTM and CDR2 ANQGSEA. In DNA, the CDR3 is TGCAGCTTCCAAGGGGCAGGGAACGATGGCTACACCTTC. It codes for CSFQGAGNDGYTF. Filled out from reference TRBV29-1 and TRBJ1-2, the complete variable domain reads SAVISQKPSRDICQRGTSLTIQCQVDSQVTMMFWYRQQPGQSLTLIATANQGSEATYESGFVIDKFPISRPNLTFSTLTVSNMSPEDSSIYLCSFQGAGNDGYTFGSGTRLTVV.

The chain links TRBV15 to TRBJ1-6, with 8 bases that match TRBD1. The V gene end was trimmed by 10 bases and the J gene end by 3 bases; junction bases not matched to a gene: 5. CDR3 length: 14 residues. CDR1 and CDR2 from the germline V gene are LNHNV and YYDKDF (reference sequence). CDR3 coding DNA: TGTGCCATGAGTGGACAGGGCTATAATTCACCCCTCCACTTT. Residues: CAMSGQGYNSPLHF.

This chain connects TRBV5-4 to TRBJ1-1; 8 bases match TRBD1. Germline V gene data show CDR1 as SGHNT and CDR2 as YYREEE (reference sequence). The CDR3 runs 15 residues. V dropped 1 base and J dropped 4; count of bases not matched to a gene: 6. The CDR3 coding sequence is TGTGCCAGCAGCTTGCCTGGACAGGGTCTCACTGAAGCTTTCTTT. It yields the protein CASSLPGQGLTEAFF.

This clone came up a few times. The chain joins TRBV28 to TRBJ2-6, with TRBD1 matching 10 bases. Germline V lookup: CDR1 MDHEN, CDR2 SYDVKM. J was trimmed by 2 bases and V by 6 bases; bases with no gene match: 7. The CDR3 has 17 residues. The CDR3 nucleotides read TGTGCCAGCAGGACCGGGACAGGGGTTGCTGGGGCCAACGTCCTGACTTTC. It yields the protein CASRTGTGVAGANVLTF. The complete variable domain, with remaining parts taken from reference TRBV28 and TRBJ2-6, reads DVKVTQSSRYLVKRTGEKVFLECVQDMDHENMFWYRQDPGLGLRLIYFSYDVKMKEKGDIPEGYSVSREKKERFSLILESASTNQTSMYLCASRTGTGVAGANVLTFGAGSRLTVL.

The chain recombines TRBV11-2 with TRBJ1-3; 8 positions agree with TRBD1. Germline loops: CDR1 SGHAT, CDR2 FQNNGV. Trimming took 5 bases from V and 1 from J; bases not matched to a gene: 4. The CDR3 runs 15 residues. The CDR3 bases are TGTGCCAGCAGCCTGGACAGGGTGTCTGGAAACACCATATATTTT. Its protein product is CASSLDRVSGNTIYF.

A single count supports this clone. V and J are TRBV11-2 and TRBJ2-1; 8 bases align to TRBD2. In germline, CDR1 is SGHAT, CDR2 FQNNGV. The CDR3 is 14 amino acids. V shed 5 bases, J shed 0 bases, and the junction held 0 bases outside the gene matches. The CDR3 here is CASSTSGSYNEQFF. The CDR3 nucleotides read TGTGCCAGCAGCACTAGCGGCTCCTACAATGAGCAGTTCTTC.

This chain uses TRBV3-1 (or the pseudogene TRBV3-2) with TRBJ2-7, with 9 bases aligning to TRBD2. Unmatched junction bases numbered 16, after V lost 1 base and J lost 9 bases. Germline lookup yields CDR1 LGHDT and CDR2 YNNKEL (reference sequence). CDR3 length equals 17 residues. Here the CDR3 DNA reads TGTGCCAGCAGCCAAGGACTAGCGGTTTCTCTCTTTACGGTGCAGTACTTC. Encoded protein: CASSQGLAVSLFTVQYF.

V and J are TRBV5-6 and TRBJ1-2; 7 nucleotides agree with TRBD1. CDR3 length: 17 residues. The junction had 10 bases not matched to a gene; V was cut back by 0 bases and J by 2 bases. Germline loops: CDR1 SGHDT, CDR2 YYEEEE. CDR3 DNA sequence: TGTGCCAGCAGCTTGGGGTTGGGACAGCCAAAGAACTATGGCTACACCTTC. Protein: CASSLGLGQPKNYGYTF.

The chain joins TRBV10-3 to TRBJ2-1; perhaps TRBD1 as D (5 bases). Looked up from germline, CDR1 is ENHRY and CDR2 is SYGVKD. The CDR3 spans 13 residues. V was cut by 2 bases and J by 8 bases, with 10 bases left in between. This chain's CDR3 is CAISERQYDEQFF. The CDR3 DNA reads TGTGCCATCAGTGAGCGACAGTACGATGAGCAGTTCTTC.

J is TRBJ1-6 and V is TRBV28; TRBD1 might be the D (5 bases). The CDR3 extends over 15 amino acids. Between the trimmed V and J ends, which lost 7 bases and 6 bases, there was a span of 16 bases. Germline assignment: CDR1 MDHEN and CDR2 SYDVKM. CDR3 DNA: TGTGCCAGCACCTTAAGGCAGGGAATTAATTCACCCCTCCACTTT. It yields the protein CASTLRQGINSPLHF.

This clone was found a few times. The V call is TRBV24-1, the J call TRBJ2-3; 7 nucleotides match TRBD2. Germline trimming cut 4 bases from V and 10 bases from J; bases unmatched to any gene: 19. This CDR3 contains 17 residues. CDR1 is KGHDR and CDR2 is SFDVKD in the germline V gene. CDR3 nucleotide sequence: TGTGCCACCAGTGAGATCTTGGCGGGAGCAGGGCGCGTAGCGCAGTATTTT. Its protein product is CATSEILAGAGRVAQYF.